Presented here are 27 T cell receptor beta chains from one specimen sequenced in a study of CD8 T cells in Susac syndrome. Random hexamers were used to reverse transcribe an amount of roughly 0.5 to 1 ug RNA. Each CDR3 protein is one row after TCRdb ran MiXCR on the immunoSEQ multiplex PCR reads. The table records 120,000 or so distinct CDR3 sequences, more than 90% of them present only once. The sample comprised CD4+ T cells from PBMCs. These TCRs come from a human donor in good health.

This chain uses TRBV5-6 with TRBJ2-1; 7 bases are shared with TRBD2. The CDR3 sequence is 14 residues long. Trimming removed 6 bases from V and 9 bases from J; junction bases left unmatched: 12. CDR1 SGHDT and CDR2 YYEEEE come from the germline V gene. Here the CDR3 DNA reads TGTGCCAGCACCGGGACTACCTATGGGGGTGAGCAGTTCTTC. It translates to CASTGTTYGGEQFF.

V usage is TRBV3-1 and J usage is TRBJ1-2; 8 bases are a match to TRBD1. This CDR3 contains 15 residues. Germline V gene lookup returns CDR1 LGHDT and CDR2 YNNKEL (reference sequence). V lost 2 bases and J lost 6; bases outside the gene matches: 8. The DNA for the CDR3 is TGTGCCAGCAGCCAATTTGGACAGGGTGGTCATGGCTACACCTTC. This gives the protein CASSQFGQGGHGYTF.

The rearrangement joins TRBV18 to TRBJ2-7; perhaps TRBD2 as D (6 bases). CDR3 length: 14 residues. V lost 3 bases and J lost 0, with 9 bases in between. Germline V lookup: CDR1 KGHSH, CDR2 LQKENI. CDR3 residues: CASSPRRDSYEQYF. Written as DNA, the CDR3 is TGTGCCAGCTCACCCCGGAGGGACTCCTACGAGCAGTACTTC.

The CDR3 sequence is CASSGDSAYEQYF. CDR3 sequence (DNA): TGTGCCAGTAGTGGGGACAGCGCCTACGAGCAGTACTTC. This chain links TRBV19 with TRBJ2-7; 7 nucleotides agree with TRBD1. Per germline, CDR1 LNHDA and CDR2 SQIVND (reference sequence). CDR3 length equals 13 residues. With V trimmed by 5 bases and J by 2 bases, 3 bases remained unmatched. The complete variable domain, with remaining parts taken from reference TRBV19 and TRBJ2-7, reads DGGITQSPKYLFRKEGQNVTLSCEQNLNHDAMYWYRQDPGQGLRLIYYSQIVNDFQKGDIAEGYSVSREKKESFPLTVTSAQKNPTAFYLCASSGDSAYEQYFGPGTRLTVT.

The V call is TRBV2, the J call TRBJ1-2, with a tentative D call TRBD1 (5 bases). CDR1 is SNHLY, CDR2 FYNNEI, per germline. V was pared by 3 bases and J by 4 bases, with 9 bases between. The CDR3 runs to 13 residues. For the CDR3, the DNA is TGTGCCAGCAGTGATTCAGGGCTCTATGGCTACACCTTC. This codes for CASSDSGLYGYTF.

This clonotype was recorded only once. The V gene is TRBV29-1, the J gene TRBJ1-1; D remains ambiguous. Germline CDR1 is SQVTM and CDR2 is ANQGSEA. The CDR3 consists of 15 residues. V lost 1 base, J lost 1 base, and 13 bases lay in between. CDR3 coding DNA: TGCAGCGTTGAAGGGGCAGCCCCCGGGAACACTGAAGCTTTCTTT. Translating it yields CSVEGAAPGNTEAFF.

The chain combines TRBV28 with TRBJ2-7; 10 bases match TRBD2. Germline V CDR1 and CDR2: MDHEN, SYDVKM. The CDR3 has 17 residues. The trim removed 1 base at V and 1 base at J, leaving 7 bases unmatched. The CDR3: CASSLLPGTSVSYEQYF. CDR3 sequence (DNA): TGTGCCAGCAGTTTATTACCGGGGACTAGCGTTTCCTACGAGCAGTACTTC. Complete variable domain (other parts from reference TRBV28 and TRBJ2-7): DVKVTQSSRYLVKRTGEKVFLECVQDMDHENMFWYRQDPGLGLRLIYFSYDVKMKEKGDIPEGYSVSREKKERFSLILESASTNQTSMYLCASSLLPGTSVSYEQYFGPGTRLTVT.

The DNA of the CDR3 is TGTGCCAGCAGTTGGAGGGGTGGGAGCTCTGGGGCCAACGTCCTGACTTTC. Translated: CASSWRGGSSGANVLTF. The chain combines TRBV12-3 or TRBV12-4 with TRBJ2-6; D is perhaps TRBD2 (6 bases). The V end lost 4 bases, the J end lost 0 bases, and 13 bases lay between the germline ends. The CDR3 totals 17 residues.

The chain uses TRBV5-4 and TRBJ2-5; TRBD2 aligns across 10 bases. Germline V CDR1 and CDR2: SGHNT, YYREEE (reference sequence). The CDR3 is 15 residues long. The V gene end was trimmed by 1 base and the J gene end by 5 bases; junction bases not matched to a gene: 5. The CDR3 here is CASSLRLAGLETQYF. The DNA for the CDR3 is TGTGCCAGCAGCTTGCGACTAGCGGGTTTGGAGACCCAGTACTTC. The full variable domain, rest sourced from reference TRBV5-4 and TRBJ2-5, is ETGVTQSPTHLIKTRGQQVTLRCSSQSGHNTVSWYQQALGQGPQFIFQYYREEENGRGNFPPRFSGLQFPNYSSELNVNALELDDSALYLCASSLRLAGLETQYFGPGTRLLVL.

The J gene is TRBJ2-7, the V gene TRBV18; a possible D gene is TRBD1 (5 bases). V lost 5 bases, J lost 3 bases, and 11 bases lay in between. This CDR3 spans 13 amino acids. The V gene's germline CDR1 is KGHSH and CDR2 LQKENI. CDR3 sequence: CASSADSHYEQYF. CDR3 nucleotide sequence: TGTGCCAGCTCAGCCGACAGCCACTACGAGCAGTACTTC.

The chain employs TRBV27 and TRBJ1-1; no definite D call. V was pared by 2 bases and J by 4 bases, with 11 bases between. This CDR3 contains 14 residues. Germline CDR1 reads MNHEY; CDR2 reads SMNVEV (reference sequence). The CDR3 region has the DNA TGTGCCAGCAGTTTAGTGGGCTGGGGCACTGAAGCTTTCTTT. Its translation: CASSLVGWGTEAFF.

The V and J genes are TRBV12-3 or TRBV12-4 and TRBJ2-5, with a possible D match to TRBD2 (5 bases). CDR3 length equals 14 residues. The ends were cut back, 5 bases at V and 1 base at J, with 11 bases in the middle. DNA of the CDR3: TGTGCCAGCAGTAGTAGCGTTGCCCAAGAGACCCAGTACTTC. It codes for CASSSSVAQETQYF.

The DNA for the CDR3 is TGTGCCAGCAGCCAGGGACAGCTGAGCGATAACTATGGCTACACCTTC. The encoded protein is CASSQGQLSDNYGYTF. This chain connects TRBV3-1 to TRBJ1-2, with 7 bases aligning to TRBD1. Germline trimming cut 3 bases from V and 1 base from J; bases unmatched to any gene: 8. The CDR3 is made up of 16 amino acids. Germline CDR1 and CDR2: LGHDT and YNNKEL (reference sequence).

The chain combines TRBV18 with TRBJ2-2; possible D gene TRBD1, 5 bases. The V end was cut by 4 bases, the J end by 0 bases, with 6 bases between. Germline CDR1 KGHSH, CDR2 LQKENI. This CDR3 region has 14 residues. CDR3: CASSLDTNTGELFF. CDR3 nucleotide sequence: TGTGCCAGCTCACTGGACACGAACACCGGGGAGCTGTTTTTT.

This clonotype was seen a single time. The rearrangement joins TRBV5-6 to TRBJ1-1; D is unresolved. The CDR3 totals 14 residues. Germline CDR1 reads SGHDT; CDR2 reads YYEEEE. V was shortened by 4 bases and J by 1 base, with 11 bases between the two germline ends. The CDR3: CASSRGDTNTEAFF. In nucleotides, the CDR3 is TGTGCCAGCAGCCGGGGAGATACGAACACTGAAGCTTTCTTT.

J is TRBJ2-7 and V is TRBV29-1; D is unresolved. CDR3 length equals 11 residues. Between the trimmed V and J ends, which lost 4 bases and 4 bases, there was a span of 8 bases. Germline lookup yields CDR1 SQVTM and CDR2 ANQGSEA. The CDR3, as DNA: TGCAGCGTTGCACTCGATTACGAGCAGTACTTC. It encodes CSVALDYEQYF.

The rearrangement uses TRBV20-1 and TRBJ2-3; 8 bases align to TRBD2. CDR3 length: 15 amino acids. CDR1 is DFQATT and CDR2 is SNEGSKA in the germline V gene (reference sequence). V shed 1 base and J 6 bases; nucleotides not matched to a gene: 9. The CDR3 region has the DNA TGCAGTGCTAGAGCGGAAAGCGGGAGCCCCGATACGCAGTATTTT. Encoded protein: CSARAESGSPDTQYF.

The rearrangement uses TRBV5-1 and TRBJ1-5, with unresolved D. Germline V gives CDR1 SGHRS, CDR2 YFSETQ. The CDR3 loop spans 14 amino acids. Trimming left V 2 bases short and J 5 bases short, with 11 bases between. CDR3 residues: CASSFGEGDQPQHF. The CDR3 coding sequence is TGCGCCAGCAGCTTCGGGGAGGGCGATCAGCCCCAGCATTTT.

The J gene is TRBJ2-3, the V gene TRBV19; D remains unclear. In germline, CDR1 is LNHDA, CDR2 SQIVND (reference sequence). The CDR3 has 13 amino acids. V dropped 5 bases and J dropped 5 bases, with 11 bases sitting between them. The DNA of the CDR3 is TGTGCCAGTAGTCTCGCTGGCGGAGATACGCAGTATTTT. It translates to CASSLAGGDTQYF.

The chain has TRBV6-1 and TRBJ1-2; TRBD1 matches 8 bases. The CDR3 totals 14 residues. Germline assignment: CDR1 MNHNS and CDR2 SASEGT. Trimming removed 1 base from V and 4 bases from J; junction bases left unmatched: 2. As DNA, the CDR3 is TGTGCCAGCAGTGAAGGGACAGGGCTCTATGGCTACACCTTC. Translation gives CASSEGTGLYGYTF.

This sequence joins TRBV29-1 and TRBJ2-3; D remains unclear. CDR3 length: 14 amino acids. CDR1 is SQVTM, CDR2 ANQGSEA, per germline. Between the trimmed V and J ends, which lost 4 bases and 0 bases, there was a span of 11 bases. The CDR3 here is CSVGRRLSTDTQYF. In DNA form, the CDR3 reads TGCAGCGTTGGGCGGAGATTAAGCACAGATACGCAGTATTTT.

This chain joins TRBV20-1 and TRBJ2-3; 10 bases fit TRBD2. Per germline, CDR1 DFQATT and CDR2 SNEGSKA (reference sequence). The trim removed 6 bases at V and 2 bases at J, leaving 5 bases unmatched. This CDR3 spans 14 amino acids. The CDR3 is CSAAAGGPTDTQYF. DNA of the CDR3: TGCAGTGCCGCAGCGGGAGGGCCCACAGATACGCAGTATTTT.

J is TRBJ1-2 and V is TRBV10-2; D is possibly TRBD1 (6 bases). This CDR3 contains 13 residues. Germline V CDR1 and CDR2: WSHSY, SAAADI. Trimming removed 8 bases from V and 4 bases from J, with 14 bases in between. CDR3 residues: CASFGGQGYGYTF. CDR3 sequence (DNA): TGCGCCAGCTTCGGGGGGCAGGGCTATGGCTACACCTTC.

The chain has TRBV20-1 and TRBJ1-5, with 7 bases identical to TRBD1. This CDR3 contains 14 residues. Germline trimming cut 5 bases from V and 2 bases from J; bases unmatched to any gene: 6. CDR1 and CDR2 from the germline V gene are DFQATT and SNEGSKA (reference sequence). This CDR3 is CSARGGSGNQPQHF. The CDR3 DNA sequence: TGCAGTGCTCGAGGGGGCAGTGGCAATCAGCCCCAGCATTTT.

The rearrangement uses TRBV5-1 and TRBJ2-3; D might be TRBD2 (5 bases). CDR1 SGHRS and CDR2 YFSETQ come from the germline V gene. The V gene lost 4 bases and the J gene lost 4 bases, with 7 bases spanning the gap. The CDR3 extends over 12 amino acids. The CDR3 protein is CASSAGADTQYF. The CDR3 DNA is TGCGCCAGCAGCGCCGGGGCAGATACGCAGTATTTT.

The rearrangement joins TRBV24-1 to TRBJ2-1, with D perhaps assigned TRBD1 or TRBD2 (6 bases each). CDR1 and CDR2 from the germline V gene are KGHDR and SFDVKD. The ends were cut back, 9 bases at V and 7 bases at J, with 15 bases in the middle. CDR3 length: 13 residues. CDR3 sequence: CATGGPSGNEQFF. The CDR3 nucleotides are TGTGCCACCGGGGGGCCCTCGGGGAATGAGCAGTTCTTC.

The chain couples TRBV29-1 to TRBJ2-1; D might be TRBD1 or TRBD2, each matching 6 bases. Germline V gene lookup returns CDR1 SQVTM and CDR2 ANQGSEA. This CDR3 is 13 amino acids long. V was pared by 7 bases and J by 4 bases, with 14 bases between. As DNA, the CDR3 is TGCAGCGGACATGGAGGGGGGTACAATGAGCAGTTCTTC. Translation gives CSGHGGGYNEQFF.